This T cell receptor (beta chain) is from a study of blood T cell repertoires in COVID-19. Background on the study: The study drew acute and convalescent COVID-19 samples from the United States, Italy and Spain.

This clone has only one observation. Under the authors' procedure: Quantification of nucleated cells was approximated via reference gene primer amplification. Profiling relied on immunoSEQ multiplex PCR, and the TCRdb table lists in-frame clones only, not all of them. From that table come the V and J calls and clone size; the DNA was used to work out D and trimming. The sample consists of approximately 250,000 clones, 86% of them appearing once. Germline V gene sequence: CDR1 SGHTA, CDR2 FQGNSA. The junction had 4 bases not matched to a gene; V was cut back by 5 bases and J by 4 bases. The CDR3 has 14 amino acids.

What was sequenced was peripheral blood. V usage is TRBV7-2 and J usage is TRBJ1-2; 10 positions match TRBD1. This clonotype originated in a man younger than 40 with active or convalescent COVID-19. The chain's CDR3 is CASSTTGGPYGYTF. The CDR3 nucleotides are TGTGCCAGCAGCACGACAGGGGGCCCCTATGGCTACACCTTC.